This TCR beta chain was sequenced for a study of cytotoxic CD8 clonotypes in ibrutinib-treated CLL. Study as a whole: Response samples came after a median roughly 11 months of treatment, range 6 to 36.

V was pared by 3 bases and J by 1 base, with 16 bases of the junction left unmatched. The CDR3 sequence is 20 residues long. Germline-derived CDR1 and CDR2 are LGHNA and YSLEER. To note about this clone: The target antigen is unknown.

The repertoire was sequenced with immunoSEQ multiplex PCR; TCRdb's copy has only in-frame clones and lacks some. This table has roughly 160,000 clones, less than 85% appearing once. General observations from the study: Sustained-remission and progressing patients' sampling times differed. Clonality rose at ibrutinib response, held steady in sustained remission, and fell toward baseline at progression.

The V gene is TRBV4-3, the J gene TRBJ1-5, with 9 bases identical to TRBD1. Sequencing used PBMCs, obtained after 24 months of ibrutinib treatment. This sequence originates from a human donor with chronic lymphocytic leukemia. The CDR3 nucleotides read TGCGCCAGCAGCCAGAAGCCCGTCCTTCCGGGGACAGGGAGCAATCAGCCCCAGCATTTT. This encodes CASSQKPVLPGTGSNQPQHF.